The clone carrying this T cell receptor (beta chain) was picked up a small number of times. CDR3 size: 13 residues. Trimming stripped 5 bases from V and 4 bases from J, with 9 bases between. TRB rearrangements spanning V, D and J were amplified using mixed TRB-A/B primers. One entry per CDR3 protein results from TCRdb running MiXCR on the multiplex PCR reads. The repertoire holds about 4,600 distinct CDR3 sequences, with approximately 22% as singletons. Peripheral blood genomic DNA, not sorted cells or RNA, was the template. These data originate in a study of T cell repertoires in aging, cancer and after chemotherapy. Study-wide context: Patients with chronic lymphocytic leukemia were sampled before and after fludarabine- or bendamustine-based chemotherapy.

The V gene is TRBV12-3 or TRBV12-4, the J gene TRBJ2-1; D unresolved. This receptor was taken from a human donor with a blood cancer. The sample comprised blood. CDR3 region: CASSTTGYNEQFF. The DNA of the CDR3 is TGTGCCAGCAGTACGACTGGATACAATGAGCAGTTCTTC.